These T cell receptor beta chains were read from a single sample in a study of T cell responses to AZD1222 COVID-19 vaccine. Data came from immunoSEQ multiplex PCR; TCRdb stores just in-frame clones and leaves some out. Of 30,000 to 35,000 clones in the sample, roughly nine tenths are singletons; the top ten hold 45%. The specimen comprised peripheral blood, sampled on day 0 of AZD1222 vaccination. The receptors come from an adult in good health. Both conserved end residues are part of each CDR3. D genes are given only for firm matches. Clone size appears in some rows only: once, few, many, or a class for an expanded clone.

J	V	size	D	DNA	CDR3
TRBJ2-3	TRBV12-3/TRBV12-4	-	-	TGTGCCAGCAGCCGATTTTATACGCAGTATTTT	CASSRFYTQYF
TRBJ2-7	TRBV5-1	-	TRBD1	TGCGCCAGCAGCGTGACAGGGGACGAGCAGTACTTC	CASSVTGDEQYF
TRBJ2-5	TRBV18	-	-	TGTGCCAGCTCACCGGACGAGACCCAGTACTTC	CASSPDETQYF
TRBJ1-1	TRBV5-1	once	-	TGCGCCAGCAGCTTGGAGGTTGGGGCGGGAGGGAACACTGAAGCTTTCTTT	CASSLEVGAGGNTEAFF
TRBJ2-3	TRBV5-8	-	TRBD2	TGTGCCAGCAGCTTCATACTAGCGGGGGTCTCAGATACGCAGTATTTT	CASSFILAGVSDTQYF
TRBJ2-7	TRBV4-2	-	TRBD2	TGTGCCAGCAGCCAAGATAGGATAGCTAGCGGGGGGGCCAACTACTACGAGCAGTACTTC	CASSQDRIASGGANYYEQYF
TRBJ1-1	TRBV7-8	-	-	TGTGCCAGCAGAAACAAAGAGAACACTGAAGCTTTCTTT	CASRNKENTEAFF
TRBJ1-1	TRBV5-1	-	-	TGCGCCAGCAGCTTTAAGGGACAAAACACTGAAGCTTTCTTT	CASSFKGQNTEAFF
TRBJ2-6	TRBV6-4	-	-	TGTGCCAGCAGTGACTTTCGGGTTCCTAGCTCTGGGGCCAACGTCCTGACTTTC	CASSDFRVPSSGANVLTF
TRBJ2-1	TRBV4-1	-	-	TGCGCCAGCAGACTACTAGGTCGGGGATCCTACAATGAGCAGTTCTTC	CASRLLGRGSYNEQFF
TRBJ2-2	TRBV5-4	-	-	TGTGCCAGCAGCTATGGGACGGATGACGGGGAGCTGTTTTTT	CASSYGTDDGELFF
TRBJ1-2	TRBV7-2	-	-	TGTGCCAGCAGCTTAGTAGTTGGGGGGAAGCATGGCTACACCTTC	CASSLVVGGKHGYTF
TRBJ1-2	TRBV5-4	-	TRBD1	TGTGCCAGCAGCTTGGGTCTGGGGGGACAGAGGTCGGATGGGAATGGCTACACCTTC	CASSLGLGGQRSDGNGYTF
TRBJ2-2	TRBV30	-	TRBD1	TGTGCCTGGAAAGGGACAGGGGTAGCCGGGGAGCTGTTTTTT	CAWKGTGVAGELFF
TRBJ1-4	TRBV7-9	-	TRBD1	TGTGCCAGCAGCTCACCGACAGGGCGCGACTTTGAAAAACTGTTTTTT	CASSSPTGRDFEKLFF
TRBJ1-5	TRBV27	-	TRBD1	TGTGCCAGCAGTTTGTTTTTCGGAACCGGGACAGGGCGCAATCAGCCCCAGCATTTT	CASSLFFGTGTGRNQPQHF
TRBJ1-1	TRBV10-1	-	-	TGCGCCACCAGAACGGGGATGAACACTGAAGCTTTCTTT	CATRTGMNTEAFF
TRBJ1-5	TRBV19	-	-	TGTGCCAGTAGTCTCAGACAGGCCAATCAGCCCCAGCATTTT	CASSLRQANQPQHF